This T cell receptor (beta chain) was found in a study of cytomegalovirus exposure and HLA in healthy donors. It was healthy bone marrow donors who served as donors. The CDR3 is 17 residues long. The J segment lost 7 bases and the V segment lost 3 bases, leaving 13 bases of the junction unmatched. Germline CDR1 and CDR2: KGHSH and LQKENI. Study results and limitations: Among donors in an Asian-associated ancestry cluster, a later analysis reportedly found fewer N-insertions than the roughly 610-donor mean. The study dropped some indistinguishable V segments, TRBV6-2 and TRBV6-3 among them.

Note on this clone: Its specificity is unknown.

The primer mix had 60 Vbeta and 13 Jbeta primers. Profiled with immunoSEQ multiplex PCR; TCRdb holds only in-frame clones, not every one. The repertoire consists of 90,000 to 130,000 clones, with roughly 68% occurring once and the leading ten covering roughly 2%. Sequenced material: PBMCs. This sequence joins TRBV18 and TRBJ1-5, with TRBD1 matching over 9 bases. This sequence was found in a woman in her twenties or thirties in good health and CMV-seronegative. Written as DNA, the CDR3 is TGTGCCAGCTCACCTCGTCATCGGGGACAGGGCGACCAGCCCCAGCATTTT. Translating it yields CASSPRHRGQGDQPQHF. Complete variable domain (other parts from reference TRBV18 and TRBJ1-5): NAGVMQNPRHLVRRRGQEARLRCSPMKGHSHVYWYRQLPEEGLKFMVYLQKENIIDESGMPKERFSAEFPKEGPSILRIQQVVRGDSAAYFCASSPRHRGQGDQPQHFGDGTRLSIL.